These 20 T cell receptor beta chains were all obtained from the same sample, sequenced in a study of T cells after yellow fever vaccination. TCRdb processed the 5' RACE reads anew with MiXCR; each CDR3 protein has one entry. The sample includes about 110,000 distinct CDR3 sequences, approximately 8.4% seen only once; the top ten take about 25%. The starting material was CD8+ T cells sorted from PBMCs, obtained 45 days after the yellow fever booster vaccination. The receptor source for this set is a man between 25 and 39 years old who received the YFV17D yellow fever vaccine.

This clonotype showed up many times. This chain links TRBV7-8 with TRBJ1-1; TRBD1 matches at 10 bases. In germline, CDR1 is SGHVS, CDR2 FQNEAQ. This CDR3 region has 14 residues. With V trimmed by 5 bases and J by 5 bases, 5 bases remained unmatched. CDR3 DNA: TGTGCCAGCAGCATGGGGACAGGGGAAACTGAAGCTTTCTTT. This translates into CASSMGTGETEAFF.

There are many counts of this clonotype. The rearrangement uses TRBV11-2 and TRBJ2-1; 10 nucleotides agree with TRBD2. The CDR3 contains 15 residues. The germline gives CDR1 SGHAT, CDR2 FQNNGV. Trimming removed 5 bases from V and 7 bases from J; junction bases left unmatched: 8. The CDR3 DNA reads TGTGCCAGCAGCCGCAGCGGGAGGGTTTATAATGAGCAGTTCTTC. This encodes CASSRSGRVYNEQFF. The full variable domain, its missing parts supplied by reference TRBV11-2 and TRBJ2-1, is EAGVAQSPRYKIIEKRQSVAFWCNPISGHATLYWYQQILGQGPKLLIQFQNNGVVDDSQLPKDRFSAERLKGVDSTLKIQPAKLEDSAVYLCASSRSGRVYNEQFFGPGTRLTVL.

This clonotype was seen only a few times. V usage is TRBV2 and J usage is TRBJ2-7; D call uncertain. Trimming removed 7 bases from V and 0 bases from J, with 10 bases in between. The germline V gene encodes CDR1 SNHLY and CDR2 FYNNEI. CDR3 length equals 13 residues. DNA of the CDR3: TGTGCCAGCAAAAAAGGTAGCTCCTACGAGCAGTACTTC. Amino acids: CASKKGSSYEQYF.

This clonotype has a handful of counts. The rearrangement links TRBV11-2 to TRBJ2-3, with 7 bases aligning to TRBD2. The CDR3 is 16 amino acids. Trimming took 5 bases from V and 7 from J; bases not matched to a gene: 15. Germline V CDR1 and CDR2: SGHAT, FQNNGV. Here the CDR3 reads CASSPPLTVGTNTQYF. Written as DNA, the CDR3 is TGTGCCAGCAGCCCACCGCTGACTGTCGGGACTAATACGCAGTATTTT.

With regard to this clonotype: A much larger clone differs from this one at a single base, so this may be a read error. The gene calls are TRBV5-1 and TRBJ2-7; D is unresolved. Germline V gene lookup returns CDR1 SGHRS and CDR2 YFSETQ. The germline V and J ends were trimmed by 1 base and 2 bases, with 10 bases remaining between them. The CDR3 sequence is 14 residues long. CDR3 in amino acids: CASSLRHGTYEQYF. CDR3 bases: TGCGCCAGCAGCTTGAGGCATGGCACCTACGAGCAGTACTTC.

On this clonotype itself: A much larger clone is a single base away; this may be a read error. The chain joins TRBV5-1 to TRBJ1-2; possible D gene TRBD1, 5 bases. The CDR3 has 13 amino acids. Germline loops: CDR1 SGHRS, CDR2 YFSETQ. The CDR3 sequence: CASRVDSPYGFTF. Written as DNA, the CDR3 is TGCGCCAGCAGAGTAGACAGCCCGTATGGCTTCACCTTC.

This chain joins TRBV4-3 and TRBJ2-7, with 9 bases aligning to TRBD2. The CDR3 covers 15 residues. Germline assignment: CDR1 LGHNA and CDR2 YSLEER. V trimming: 4 bases; J trimming: 2 bases; junction bases outside the gene matches: 6. The CDR3 reads CASSLVAGDPYEQYF. CDR3 DNA sequence: TGCGCCAGCAGCCTTGTAGCGGGAGACCCCTACGAGCAGTACTTC.

In this sample, this clonotype turned up many times. The J gene is TRBJ2-7, the V gene TRBV4-3; 10 bases line up with TRBD1. CDR1 is LGHNA and CDR2 is YSLEER in the germline V gene. Trimming cost V 3 bases and J 2 bases; bases outside gene matches: 1. CDR3 size: 14 residues. The chain's CDR3 is CASSQGQGTYEQYF. CDR3 coding DNA: TGCGCCAGCAGCCAGGGACAGGGGACCTACGAGCAGTACTTC.

This rearrangement joins TRBV2 to TRBJ2-7; D is perhaps TRBD1 (5 bases). The CDR3 contains 13 residues. With 3 bases removed from V and 2 bases from J, the gap between germline ends came to 8 bases. Germline assignment: CDR1 SNHLY and CDR2 FYNNEI. CDR3 coding DNA: TGTGCCAGCAGTGATTCGACAGCCTACGAGCAGTACTTC. Amino acids: CASSDSTAYEQYF.

This clonotype was picked up a small number of times. The rearrangement uses TRBV20-1 and TRBJ2-1, with 9 bases identical to TRBD2. The CDR3 is made up of 14 amino acids. Germline V gene sequence: CDR1 DFQATT, CDR2 SNEGSKA (reference sequence). The V segment lost 3 bases and the J segment 2 bases; nucleotides outside the gene matches: 2. The CDR3 sequence: CSARASGAYNEQFF. The CDR3 DNA reads as TGCAGTGCTAGGGCTAGCGGGGCCTACAATGAGCAGTTCTTC.

This clonotype was recorded at least ten times. V and J are TRBV6-5 and TRBJ2-3; D is uncertain. The CDR3 spans 18 residues. V shed 4 bases and J shed 4 bases, with 24 bases lying between them. Germline V gene lookup returns CDR1 MNHEY and CDR2 SVGAGI. The CDR3 bases are TGTGCCAGCAGTTCTCGGACCGAAGCCTTCCATGGCGCAGATACGCAGTATTTT. Translating gives CASSSRTEAFHGADTQYF.

The rearrangement joins TRBV18 to TRBJ2-5; unclear D gene. This CDR3 has 14 residues. Trimming cost V 3 bases and J 5 bases, with 13 bases left between them. Germline CDR1 reads KGHSH; CDR2 reads LQKENI. The CDR3 nucleotides read TGTGCCAGCTCACCGGCCCTTAAAGCTGAGACCCAGTACTTC. This translates into CASSPALKAETQYF. The full variable domain, in which reference TRBV18 and TRBJ2-5 provide the parts outside the CDR3, is NAGVMQNPRHLVRRRGQEARLRCSPMKGHSHVYWYRQLPEEGLKFMVYLQKENIIDESGMPKERFSAEFPKEGPSILRIQQVVRGDSAAYFCASSPALKAETQYFGPGTRLLVL.

This clonotype was detected ten times or more. The chain uses TRBV7-9 and TRBJ2-1; no clear D. CDR3 length: 14 amino acids. V was trimmed by 1 base and J by 0 bases, leaving 4 bases between them. Germline V gene sequence: CDR1 SEHNR, CDR2 FQNEAQ (reference sequence). The CDR3 nucleotides read TGTGCCAGCAGCTTAGTGAGCTCCTACAATGAGCAGTTCTTC. Its translation is CASSLVSSYNEQFF.

This clonotype was detected ten times or more. This chain uses TRBV28 with TRBJ1-1; no reliable D call. CDR1 and CDR2 from the germline V gene are MDHEN and SYDVKM. The CDR3 covers 14 residues. Deletions cut 2 bases from V and 3 bases from J, with 10 bases between. CDR3 nucleotide sequence: TGTGCCAGCAGTTTAGAGAGCTTAGACACTGAAGCTTTCTTT. Its translation: CASSLESLDTEAFF.

The chain carries TRBV6-5 and TRBJ2-7; D gene unclear. V was shortened by 4 bases and J by 2 bases, with 12 bases between the two germline ends. Per the germline V gene, CDR1 is MNHEY and CDR2 is SVGAGI. This CDR3 region has 14 residues. The CDR3 DNA sequence: TGTGCCAGCAGTTCAGAAGGGTATCCCTACGAGCAGTACTTC. Amino acid sequence: CASSSEGYPYEQYF.

J is TRBJ2-1 and V is TRBV7-8; 13 positions agree with TRBD2. V lost 5 bases and J lost 9; bases outside the gene matches: 13. The CDR3 runs to 17 residues. Per the germline V gene, CDR1 is SGHVS and CDR2 is FQNEAQ. CDR3 nucleotides: TGTGCCAGCAGCCCCGGCTGGACTAGCGGGAGTGGGGGTGAGCAGTTCTTC. Its protein product is CASSPGWTSGSGGEQFF.

This clonotype was seen a few times. This chain joins TRBV14 and TRBJ2-1; weak D call: TRBD2 (5 bases). Germline values: CDR1 SGHDN, CDR2 FVKESK. The CDR3 is made up of 13 amino acids. Deletions cut 1 base from V and 9 bases from J, with 10 bases between. CDR3 sequence: CASSQGLAFEQFF. For the CDR3, the DNA is TGTGCCAGCAGCCAAGGCCTAGCATTTGAGCAGTTCTTC.

This clonotype was detected many times. The CDR3 loop reads CSVGSGGNTGELFF. The CDR3 nucleotides are TGCAGCGTTGGCTCGGGAGGGAATACCGGGGAGCTGTTTTTT. The rearrangement links TRBV29-1 to TRBJ2-2; 8 bases map to TRBD2. Germline values: CDR1 SQVTM, CDR2 ANQGSEA. The CDR3 is 14 residues long. The J segment lost 5 bases and the V segment lost 4 bases, leaving 6 bases of the junction unmatched.

This clonotype was seen repeatedly, ten times or more. The V and J genes are TRBV27 and TRBJ2-3, with D possibly being TRBD2 (6 bases). The V and J ends lost 5 bases and 4 bases respectively, with 19 bases between them. Germline V gene lookup returns CDR1 MNHEY and CDR2 SMNVEV (reference sequence). CDR3 size: 16 residues. The DNA of the CDR3 is TGTGCCAGCAGTATGGGACTCCGAGGGTACGCAGATACGCAGTATTTT. Translation: CASSMGLRGYADTQYF.

In its sample, this clonotype was seen a few times. The J gene is TRBJ2-1, the V gene TRBV27, with TRBD2 matching 8 bases. The ends lost 3 bases at V and 4 bases at J; junction bases unmatched: 5. Germline loops: CDR1 MNHEY, CDR2 SMNVEV (reference sequence). This CDR3 comprises 15 residues. Here the CDR3 reads CASSLYSGSYNEQFF. CDR3 sequence (DNA): TGTGCCAGCAGTTTGTACAGCGGGAGTTACAATGAGCAGTTCTTC.